A selection of T cell receptor beta chains follows, all from one sample in a study of cytomegalovirus exposure and HLA in healthy donors. Using immunoSEQ multiplex PCR, the repertoire was profiled, and TCRdb retains in-frame clones only, with some absent. The table has 250,000 to 400,000 clones, around 90% seen once. Material for sequencing was PBMCs. All receptors derive from a man under 40 in good health and CMV-seronegative. Both conserved end residues are part of each CDR3. Fields, in order: J gene, D gene, V gene, CDR3 protein. A D gene is named only where the DNA matches it firmly.

TRBJ2-7 | - | TRBV6-5 | CASSYSGAPYEQYF
TRBJ1-1 | - | TRBV6-4 | CASRGPGVNTEAFF
TRBJ1-2 | TRBD1 | TRBV6-5 | CASSYRGPGYGYTF
TRBJ2-1 | TRBD2 | TRBV7-9 | CASRKERGTKFF
TRBJ1-5 | TRBD1 | TRBV6-6 | CASSYSDRLDQPQHF
TRBJ1-6 | TRBD1 | TRBV6-5 | CASSRDRGHNSPLHF
TRBJ2-1 | - | TRBV7-8 | CASSLARQIRDEQFF
TRBJ2-1 | TRBD2 | TRBV6-6 | CASSYSMEGGGAEQFF
TRBJ2-7 | TRBD2 | TRBV15 | CATSRDRREGYEQYF
TRBJ1-1 | - | TRBV7-6 | CASSLATGKANTEAFF
TRBJ2-7 | TRBD1 | TRBV11-2 | CASRPSVGGPAYEQYF
TRBJ2-7 | - | TRBV7-8 | CASSLEEAGTSYEQYF
TRBJ1-3 | TRBD1 | TRBV7-9 | CATEVGDRLYSGNTIYF
TRBJ1-5 | TRBD1 | TRBV6-6 | CASRFSGQGGQPQHF
TRBJ2-7 | - | TRBV2 | CASSEMFTRGTYEQYF